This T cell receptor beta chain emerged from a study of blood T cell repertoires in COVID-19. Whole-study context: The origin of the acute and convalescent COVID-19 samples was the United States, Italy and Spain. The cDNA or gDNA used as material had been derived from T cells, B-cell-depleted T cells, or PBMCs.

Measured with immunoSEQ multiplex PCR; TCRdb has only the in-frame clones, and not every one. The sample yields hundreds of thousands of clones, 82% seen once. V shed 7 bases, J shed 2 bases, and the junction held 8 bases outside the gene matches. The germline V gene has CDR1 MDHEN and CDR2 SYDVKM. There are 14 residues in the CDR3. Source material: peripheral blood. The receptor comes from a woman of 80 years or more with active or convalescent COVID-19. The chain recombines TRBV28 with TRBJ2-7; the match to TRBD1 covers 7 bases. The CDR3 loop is CASKGNRGTYEQYF. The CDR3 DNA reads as TGTGCCAGCAAGGGTAACAGGGGAACCTACGAGCAGTACTTC.